Included here is one T cell receptor (beta chain) sequence, with context. Its specificity is not known. This CDR3 contains 20 residues. Germline assignment: CDR1 LGHNA and CDR2 YNFKEQ. Trimming at V came to 0 bases and at J to 4 bases, leaving 14 bases not matched to a gene. The PCR made use of 60 Vbeta and 13 Jbeta primers. Sequencing used immunoSEQ multiplex PCR; TCRdb keeps in-frame clones, though not all of them. There are roughly 86,000 clones in the sample; 50% to 80% occur only once, and under 5% lies in the top ten. The data are from a study of cytomegalovirus exposure and HLA in healthy donors. Study-wide results and caveats: Evidence from a later analysis indicated that most CMV-associated TCR beta chains looked HLA-restricted. Fewer N-insertions than the roughly 670-donor mean were reportedly shown by an Asian-associated ancestry cluster in a later analysis.

V usage is TRBV4-2 and J usage is TRBJ2-1; 11 bases map to TRBD2. The specimen sequenced was PBMCs. This TCR was sampled from a man between 25 and 39 years old in good health and CMV-seronegative. CDR3 DNA sequence: TGTGCCAGCAGCCAAGATAGCCTAGCGGGAGGCCAGTACCCATACAATGAGCAGTTCTTC. Translated: CASSQDSLAGGQYPYNEQFF.